Listed below are T cell receptor beta chains from one sample, sequenced in a study of molecular identifiers for immune sequencing clone quantification. Via MiXCR, TCRdb re-called the PCR reads, giving one row per CDR3 protein. The sample consists of 100,000 or so distinct CDR3 sequences, roughly 38% of them appearing once. The source material was naive CD8+ T cells from blood, with Jurkat cell RNA spiked in. The receptors stem from a human donor in good health. Some libraries in this study had Jurkat cell RNA spiked in. Both conserved end residues are part of each CDR3. Each record gives: V gene, clone size, CDR3 length, J gene, D gene, CDR3 DNA, CDR3 protein. D genes are given only for firm matches. Not every row has a clone size; where given, it reads once, few, many or a size class.

>TRBV19|NA|12|TRBJ2-7|NA
TGTGCCACTAGTGCGGGTTCCTACGAGCAGTACTTC
CATSAGSYEQYF
>TRBV7-9|NA|13|TRBJ2-7|TRBD2
TGTGCCAGCAGGGGGGGGGACTCCTACGAGCAGTACTTC
CASRGGDSYEQYF
>TRBV5-1|many|18|TRBJ2-3|TRBD2
TGCGCCAGCAGTCAGGGGGCGACCGGGACTAGCGGCACAGATACGCAGTATTTT
CASSQGATGTSGTDTQYF
>TRBV10-2|few|16|TRBJ2-1|NA
TGCGCCAGCATTTCTACACAGCCGTTTTCCTACAATGAGCAGTTCTTC
CASISTQPFSYNEQFF
>TRBV27|many|14|TRBJ1-5|NA
TGTGCCAGCAGGGGAGTCGGTTTAGGTCAGCCCCAGCATTTT
CASRGVGLGQPQHF
>TRBV3-1|many|15|TRBJ1-5|NA
TGTGCCAGCAGCCAAGAGGGGCTGGGGGGTGAGCCCCAGCATTTT
CASSQEGLGGEPQHF
>TRBV12-3/TRBV12-4|many|14|TRBJ2-5|TRBD1
TGTGCCAGCAGCCCTGACAGGGCCCAAGAGACCCAGTACTTC
CASSPDRAQETQYF
>TRBV7-9|once|14|TRBJ2-3|NA
TGTGCCAGCAGCTTAGTACTAGCTGGCGATACGCAGTATTTT
CASSLVLAGDTQYF
>TRBV28|few|16|TRBJ1-1|NA
TGTGCCAGCAGTTTTCGGGCGGGCAGGGGAGCGACTGAAGCTTTCTTT
CASSFRAGRGATEAFF
>TRBV6-5|NA|16|TRBJ2-7|TRBD2
TGTGCCAGCAGTACCCCCCGGACTAGCGGGAGTTACGAGCAGTACTTC
CASSTPRTSGSYEQYF
>TRBV9|few|15|TRBJ2-2|TRBD2
TGTGCCAGCAGCTTTAGCGGGGGAACTACCGGGGAGCTGTTTTTT
CASSFSGGTTGELFF
>TRBV4-3|few|14|TRBJ2-7|TRBD2
TGCGCCAGCAGCCGCGGGACTAGCGGCTACGAGCAGTACTTC
CASSRGTSGYEQYF
>TRBV28|NA|14|TRBJ1-4|NA
TGTGCCAGCACCGACAGACAGCTAAATGAAAAACTGTTTTTT
CASTDRQLNEKLFF
>TRBV9|NA|14|TRBJ2-3|NA
TGTGCCAGCAGCGTAGAAGCAGGGCCAGATACGCAGTATTTT
CASSVEAGPDTQYF
>TRBV9|NA|15|TRBJ2-7|NA
TGTGCCAGCAGCGTAGGGGACCGGGCATTCTACGGGCAGTACTTC
CASSVGDRAFYGQYF
>TRBV2|few|14|TRBJ2-3|NA
TGTGCCAGCCCGGAGAGGGGCCGCACAGATACGCAGTATTTT
CASPERGRTDTQYF
>TRBV6-2/TRBV6-3|NA|15|TRBJ2-1|TRBD2
TGTGCCAGCAGTTACTCCAGCGGGGGAAACAATGAGCAGTTCTTC
CASSYSSGGNNEQFF
>TRBV28|many|12|TRBJ2-7|TRBD1
TGTGCCAGCTGGGACAGCTCCTACGAGCAGTACTTC
CASWDSSYEQYF
>TRBV4-3|NA|16|TRBJ1-1|NA
TGCGCCAGCAGCCAAGGATGGGGGGCCGTGAACACTGCAGCTATCTTT
CASSQGWGAVNTAAIF
>TRBV4-2|NA|17|TRBJ1-6|NA
TGTGCCAGCAGCCAAGAAACAGGGAGCTCCTATAATTCACCCCTCCACTTT
CASSQETGSSYNSPLHF
>TRBV4-2|few|17|TRBJ2-7|NA
TGTGCCAGCAGCCAAGGAGTCGACGTGGAGGACTCCTACGAGCAGTACTTC
CASSQGVDVEDSYEQYF
>TRBV27|few|14|TRBJ2-1|NA
TGTGCCAGCAGAAGCGGGGACAACTACAATGAGCAGTTCTTC
CASRSGDNYNEQFF
>TRBV27|few|14|TRBJ2-7|NA
TGTGCCAGCAGTTTTAATCTAGGGGGGGCCGAGCAGTACTTC
CASSFNLGGAEQYF
>TRBV4-3|NA|16|TRBJ2-6|TRBD1
TGCGCCAGCAGCCAAGTGACAGGGCTTGGGGCCAACGTCCTGACTTTC
CASSQVTGLGANVLTF
>TRBV6-2/TRBV6-3|few|15|TRBJ1-1|TRBD1
TGTGCCAGCAGTTACTCTGCAGGGGGCGGCACTGAAGCTTTCTTT
CASSYSAGGGTEAFF
>TRBV12-3/TRBV12-4|NA|14|TRBJ2-1|NA
TGTGCCAGCAGTATAATCGAGAGGTTCCATGAGCAGTTCTTC
CASSIIERFHEQFF
>TRBV28|NA|13|TRBJ2-7|NA
TGTGCCAGCCAGCACTATGTTAGGAACGAGCAGTACTTC
CASQHYVRNEQYF
>TRBV23-1|NA|17|TRBJ2-1|NA
TGCGCCAGCAGTCACTCGGAGCGCAGGGTGAGGGGCAATGAGCAGATCTTC
CASSHSERRVRGNEQIF
>TRBV7-3|many|15|TRBJ1-1|NA
TGTGCCAGCAGCTTACAAGGCCAGCCCAACACTGAAGCTTTCTTT
CASSLQGQPNTEAFF
>TRBV6-2/TRBV6-3|many|13|TRBJ1-1|TRBD1
TGTGCCAGCATCAACAGGGGAAACACTGAAGCTTTCTTT
CASINRGNTEAFF
>TRBV4-2|few|14|TRBJ2-7|NA
TGTGCCAGCAGCCAAGAAGGGGCCAGCTACGAGCAGTACTTC
CASSQEGASYEQYF
>TRBV24-1|NA|12|TRBJ2-2|NA
TGTGCCACCAGTGATTTAGCCGGGGAGCTGTTTTTT
CATSDLAGELFF
>TRBV7-2|NA|15|TRBJ1-3|NA
TGTGTCAGCAGCGAATGGTACAGCGTTGGAAACACCATATATTTT
CVSSEWYSVGNTIYF
>TRBV4-3|many|17|TRBJ2-1|TRBD2
TGCGCCAGCAGCCAAGATGTAACTAGCGCGGCGATCAATGAGCAGTTCTTC
CASSQDVTSAAINEQFF
>TRBV27|NA|16|TRBJ2-1|NA
TGTGCCAGCAGTTTGGTTAGAGGAGACAAATACAATGAGCAGTTCTTC
CASSLVRGDKYNEQFF